Listed here are 14 T cell receptor beta chains from one sample, sequenced in a study of response to subunit inactivated influenza vaccine listed by TCRdb under 2018. Libraries came from RT-PCR. Instrument used: Illumina HiSeq 2500. The public reads were quality trimmed at Q25 with fastp and then assembled into clones with MiXCR by TCRdb, keeping productive beta chains. For every CDR3 protein sequence, its rows merge into one entry that carries the most common genes and DNA. For this sample the table gives around 760,000 distinct CDR3 sequences, of which 14% were detected only once. Together, the top ten hold around 7% of the sample. The sequenced sample was PBMCs from blood, obtained approximately 15 days before vaccination. The source is a man in his fifties or sixties who received an inactivated influenza vaccine. Donor details come from another sample of the same person, matched by shared clones.

Note on this clonotype: A much more abundant neighbour one base away suggests this may be a read error. This chain links TRBV2 with TRBJ1-1; 9 bases are a match to TRBD1. CDR1 and CDR2 (germline): SNHLY, FYNNEI. The CDR3 loop spans 12 amino acids. CDR3 sequence: CVSSVGTGKAFF. The CDR3 bases are TGTGTCAGCAGTGTTGGGACAGGGAAAGCTTTCTTT.

The rearrangement uses TRBV5-1 and TRBJ2-7, with 13 bases fitting TRBD2. The CDR3 contains 16 residues. Trimming took 4 bases from V and 3 from J; bases not matched to a gene: 7. From germline, CDR1 is SGHRS and CDR2 YFSETQ. CDR3 sequence (DNA): TGCGCCAGCAGCGACCCGACTAGCGGGAGGTACTACGAGCAGTACTTC. Its translation is CASSDPTSGRYYEQYF.

The chain employs TRBV4-1 and TRBJ2-7; D unresolved. CDR1 MGHRA and CDR2 YSYEKL come from the germline V gene. Trimming took off 0 bases at V and 6 bases at J, with 9 bases between the two ends. This CDR3 region has 13 residues. This CDR3 is CASSQDITVEQYF. As DNA, the CDR3 is TGCGCCAGCAGCCAAGATATCACGGTCGAGCAGTACTTC.

The V call is TRBV20-1, the J call TRBJ1-4; 9 positions match TRBD1. Per the germline V gene, CDR1 is DFQATT and CDR2 is SNEGSKA (reference sequence). J was trimmed by 6 bases and V by 3 bases; bases with no gene match: 5. The CDR3 loop spans 14 amino acids. The CDR3 protein is CSARAGTGHEKLFF. The CDR3 DNA follows: TGCAGTGCTAGGGCCGGGACAGGGCATGAAAAACTGTTTTTT.

As DNA, the CDR3 is TGCAGTGCTAGAAAAACAGGGAGAATAGATGGTGAGCAGTTCTTC. Protein product: CSARKTGRIDGEQFF. The genes are TRBV20-1 and TRBJ2-1; tentatively, D is TRBD1 (6 bases). Germline V gene sequence: CDR1 DFQATT, CDR2 SNEGSKA (reference sequence). This CDR3 contains 15 residues. V shed 2 bases and J shed 9 bases, with 20 bases lying between them.

The chain uses TRBV7-9 and TRBJ2-3; D is possibly TRBD2 (7 bases). V gave up 8 bases and J gave up 4 bases, with 13 bases separating them. Per germline, CDR1 SEHNR and CDR2 FQNEAQ (reference sequence). This CDR3 is 13 amino acids long. The CDR3 sequence: CASGRGAPDTQYF. The CDR3 DNA sequence: TGTGCCAGCGGGAGGGGGGCCCCAGATACGCAGTATTTT.

This clonotype was detected a few times. This chain uses TRBV7-8 with TRBJ2-1, with D tentatively TRBD1 or TRBD2 (7 bases each). Trimming removed 4 bases at V and 7 bases at J, with 20 bases between. The CDR3 runs 16 residues. CDR1 is SGHVS, CDR2 FQNEAQ, per germline. The CDR3 DNA sequence: TGTGCCAGCAGCTCAAACAGGGGAGTGGGGGGGAATGAGCAGTTCTTC. It codes for CASSSNRGVGGNEQFF. The whole variable domain, remainder taken from reference TRBV7-8 and TRBJ2-1, is GAGVSQSPRYKVAKRGQDVALRCDPISGHVSLFWYQQALGQGPEFLTYFQNEAQLDKSGLPSDRFFAERPEGSVSTLKIQRTQQEDSAVYLCASSSNRGVGGNEQFFGPGTRLTVL.

The rearrangement joins TRBV7-2 to TRBJ2-7; D not resolved. This CDR3 is built from 12 residues. Germline lookup yields CDR1 SGHTA and CDR2 FQGNSA. Trimming stripped 4 bases from V and 3 bases from J, with 7 bases between. For the CDR3, the DNA is TGTGCCAGCAGCTCTACACGCTACGAGCAGTACTTC. Translation gives CASSSTRYEQYF.

In its sample, this clonotype was seen a few times. The gene calls are TRBV15 and TRBJ1-1; the match to TRBD1 covers 11 bases. V was pared by 4 bases and J by 6 bases, with 19 bases of the junction left unmatched. The CDR3 is made up of 19 amino acids. Germline V CDR1 and CDR2: LNHNV, YYDKDF (reference sequence). The CDR3 nucleotides are TGTGCCACCAGCACCGGACAGGGGGCATACCAAATCTCCCGGGCTGAAGCTTTCTTT. Translated: CATSTGQGAYQISRAEAFF.

The chain links TRBV29-1 to TRBJ1-1; no clear D gene. Trimming removed 3 bases at V and 4 bases at J, with 12 bases between. There are 13 residues in the CDR3. Germline V gene data show CDR1 as SQVTM and CDR2 as ANQGSEA. The CDR3 region is CSVESGSSTEAFF. CDR3 nucleotides: TGCAGCGTTGAGTCGGGTTCGAGCACTGAAGCTTTCTTT.

This clonotype turned up a few times. This chain's CDR3 is CASSPPGTSNYNEQFF. The DNA for the CDR3 is TGTGCCAGCAGCCCCCCCGGGACTAGCAATTACAATGAGCAGTTCTTC. The J gene is TRBJ2-1, the V gene TRBV7-2; 9 bases agree with TRBD2. With V trimmed by 5 bases and J by 4 bases, 9 bases remained unmatched. Germline V lookup: CDR1 SGHTA, CDR2 FQGNSA. CDR3 size: 16 residues.

This clonotype was observed a handful of times. The chain has TRBV7-2 and TRBJ1-4; unclear D gene. V was trimmed by 5 bases and J by 7 bases, leaving 11 bases between them. Germline V lookup: CDR1 SGHTA, CDR2 FQGNSA. The CDR3 is 13 amino acids. The CDR3 sequence is CASSRFGPEKLFF. The CDR3 bases are TGTGCCAGCAGCCGCTTCGGTCCTGAAAAACTGTTTTTT.

This clonotype was seen a handful of times. The chain links TRBV28 to TRBJ2-7; a weak D match, TRBD2 (5 bases). With 5 bases removed from V and 1 base from J, the gap between germline ends came to 18 bases. Germline V gene data show CDR1 as MDHEN and CDR2 as SYDVKM. CDR3 length: 16 residues. CDR3 in amino acids: CASSGPRENYSYEQYF. The CDR3 DNA reads as TGTGCCAGCAGTGGACCCCGGGAAAATTATTCCTACGAGCAGTACTTC.

This chain links TRBV5-1 with TRBJ2-2, with 9 bases matching TRBD2. In germline, CDR1 is SGHRS, CDR2 YFSETQ. The CDR3 sequence is 16 residues long. V lost 4 bases and J lost 2; bases outside the gene matches: 6. DNA of the CDR3: TGCGCCAGCAGCCTAATGACTAGCGGAAACACCGGGGAGCTGTTTTTT. This translates into CASSLMTSGNTGELFF.